A single sample is the source of the 23 T cell receptor beta chains below, sequenced in a study of CD8+ T cells in alopecia areata. It was cDNA, reverse transcribed from extracted RNA, that served as the sequencing template. Measured with immunoSEQ multiplex PCR; TCRdb has only the in-frame clones, and not every one. The table lists 100,000 to 150,000 clones, roughly 58% of them singletons, with 4.5% to 5.5% in the top ten. Sequences were derived from CD4+ T cells sorted from blood, sampled at week 0. The receptor source for this set is a human donor with alopecia areata.

The J gene is TRBJ2-5, the V gene TRBV14; TRBD2 matches at 7 bases. This CDR3 has 19 amino acids. The V gene's germline CDR1 is SGHDN and CDR2 FVKESK. With V trimmed by 3 bases and J by 0 bases, 16 bases remained unmatched. This CDR3 reads CASSHRVGGPTRYQETQYF. Here the CDR3 DNA reads TGTGCCAGCAGCCATAGAGTGGGAGGGCCTACACGATACCAAGAGACCCAGTACTTC.

This chain's CDR3 is CASRPWTSHEQFF. The CDR3 nucleotides are TGTGCCAGCAGACCATGGACTAGTCATGAGCAGTTCTTC. The chain links TRBV27 to TRBJ2-1; 7 bases map to TRBD2. V lost 6 bases to trimming and J lost 8 bases; unmatched junction nucleotides: 7. This CDR3 region has 13 residues. Germline CDR1 reads MNHEY; CDR2 reads SMNVEV (reference sequence).

This chain links TRBV6-5 with TRBJ1-2; 8 bases line up with TRBD1. Germline assignment: CDR1 MNHEY and CDR2 SVGAGI. The J segment lost 2 bases and the V segment lost 6 bases, leaving 5 bases of the junction unmatched. The CDR3 has 14 amino acids. CDR3 sequence (DNA): TGTGCCAGCAGCCAGGACAGGGCAAACTATGGCTACACCTTC. Translated: CASSQDRANYGYTF.

This clone was detected once. This rearrangement joins TRBV27 to TRBJ2-1, with 11 bases lining up with TRBD2. Germline values: CDR1 MNHEY, CDR2 SMNVEV (reference sequence). The CDR3 is made up of 15 amino acids. Trimming at V came to 7 bases and at J to 6 bases, leaving 8 bases not matched to a gene. The CDR3 loop reads CASTERLAGINEQFF. The CDR3 DNA is TGTGCCAGCACCGAAAGACTAGCGGGAATCAATGAGCAGTTCTTC.

V usage is TRBV5-4 and J usage is TRBJ1-1; tentatively, D is TRBD1 (6 bases). V lost 0 bases, J lost 3 bases, and 15 bases lay in between. CDR1 and CDR2 from the germline V gene are SGHNT and YYREEE (reference sequence). This CDR3 has 16 amino acids. CDR3 DNA: TGTGCCAGCAGCTTGGAAGGGGGTAGGGTTGACACTGAAGCTTTCTTT. Protein sequence: CASSLEGGRVDTEAFF.

The chain recombines TRBV9 with TRBJ2-2; the D call may be TRBD1 or TRBD2 (6 bases each). V gave up 5 bases and J gave up 5 bases, with 16 bases separating them. CDR1 and CDR2 (germline): SGDLS, YYNGEE. There are 15 residues in the CDR3. The CDR3 nucleotides are TGTGCCAGCAGGAAAGGGGGACTGGGAACCGGGGAGCTGTTTTTT. Its translation is CASRKGGLGTGELFF.

This clone was picked up a small number of times. The chain carries TRBV5-1 and TRBJ2-5; the D gene is possibly TRBD1 (6 bases). Trimming shortened V by 2 bases and J by 4 bases, and 12 bases separated the two germline ends. Germline assignment: CDR1 SGHRS and CDR2 YFSETQ. CDR3 length: 14 residues. CDR3 nucleotides: TGCGCCAGCAGCTTCGCGACAGGATTAGAGACCCAGTACTTC. It specifies CASSFATGLETQYF.

This sequence joins TRBV7-9 and TRBJ2-6; D gene unclear. V lost 3 bases and J lost 14, with 11 bases in between. Germline V gene lookup returns CDR1 SEHNR and CDR2 FQNEAQ (reference sequence). The CDR3 is made up of 12 amino acids. The CDR3 coding sequence is TGTGCCAGCAGCTTTCCGGGCCTACTCCTGACTTTC. Translated: CASSFPGLLLTF. The full variable domain, with the rest looked up from reference TRBV7-9 and TRBJ2-6, is DTGVSQNPRHKITKRGQNVTFRCDPISEHNRLYWYRQTLGQGPEFLTYFQNEAQLEKSRLLSDRFSAERPKGSFSTLEIQRTEQGDSAMYLCASSFPGLLLTFGAGSRLTVL.

The chain carries TRBV9 and TRBJ2-7; D may be TRBD1 (7 bases). The CDR3 sequence is 15 residues long. V lost 0 bases to trimming and J lost 3 bases, with 13 bases between them. Germline CDR1 is SGDLS and CDR2 is YYNGEE. The CDR3 DNA is TGTGCCAGCAGCGTAGGTCAGGGGGGAAACTACGAGCAGTACTTC. It codes for CASSVGQGGNYEQYF.

This clone occurred once. The genes are TRBV19 and TRBJ2-5; 7 bases are a match to TRBD1. Germline-derived CDR1 and CDR2 are LNHDA and SQIVND (reference sequence). Trimming cost V 5 bases and J 4 bases; bases outside gene matches: 4. The length of the CDR3 is 13 residues. The CDR3 here is CASSRQGGETQYF. The CDR3, as DNA: TGTGCCAGTAGTCGACAGGGTGGAGAGACCCAGTACTTC.

This chain links TRBV23-1 with TRBJ1-5; no clear D. TRBV23-1 is recorded as an ORF, its role being uncertain. The germline V and J ends were trimmed by 0 bases and 3 bases, with 9 bases remaining between them. This CDR3 is built from 15 residues. CDR3 amino acids: CASSQSRGLNQPQHF. The DNA of the CDR3 is TGCGCCAGCAGTCAATCCCGAGGGCTCAATCAGCCCCAGCATTTT.

This chain links TRBV18 with TRBJ2-7, with D unclear. The CDR3 is 12 residues long. Germline CDR1 and CDR2: KGHSH and LQKENI. V was clipped by 2 bases and J by 3 bases, with 5 bases between them. The CDR3 bases are TGTGCCAGCTCACCAGATGTCTACGAGCAGTACTTC. It encodes CASSPDVYEQYF.

Worth noting for this clone: One end of the junction varies from germline; a read error may be responsible. The V gene is TRBV7-9, the J gene TRBJ1-1; 8 positions agree with TRBD1. The CDR3 is 14 amino acids. Germline CDR1 and CDR2: SEHNR and FQNEAQ (reference sequence). The DNA for the CDR3 is TGTGCCAGCACCAGGACAGGGAGGAACTCTGAAGCTTTCTTT. This translates into CASTRTGRNSEAFF.

This clone was seen a handful of times. The V gene is TRBV25-1, the J gene TRBJ2-7, with TRBD1 identical over 7 bases. Germline lookup yields CDR1 MGHDK and CDR2 SYGVNS. The CDR3 spans 15 residues. V gave up 6 bases and J gave up 3 bases; unmatched junction bases: 11. CDR3 nucleotides: TGTGCCAGCAGCCTATTATCGACAGGGAACTACGAGCAGTACTTC. Amino acids: CASSLLSTGNYEQYF.

This clone has just a few counts. The chain carries TRBV15 and TRBJ1-1; no clear D gene. Germline CDR1 and CDR2: LNHNV and YYDKDF (reference sequence). The length of the CDR3 is 13 residues. Trimming cost V 8 bases and J 1 base, with 11 bases left between them. Here the CDR3 DNA reads TGTGCCACCGCATTCTCAGAGAACACTGAAGCTTTCTTT. It specifies CATAFSENTEAFF.

This clone showed up just a few times. The chain recombines TRBV6-6 with TRBJ1-5, with D hard to call. The CDR3 length is 11 residues. The V gene's germline CDR1 is MNHNY and CDR2 SVGAGI (reference sequence). The V and J ends lost 2 bases and 10 bases respectively, with 6 bases between them. CDR3 DNA: TGTGCCAGCAGTTACGAGGGACCCCAGCATTTT. It is translated as CASSYEGPQHF.

The J gene is TRBJ2-7, the V gene TRBV6-5; 11 bases line up with TRBD2. V lost 6 bases, J lost 3 bases, and 7 bases stayed unmatched. Germline CDR1 is MNHEY and CDR2 is SVGAGI. This CDR3 has 15 amino acids. The CDR3 region is CASRSTSGRSYEQYF. DNA for the CDR3: TGTGCCAGCAGATCCACTAGCGGGAGAAGCTACGAGCAGTACTTC.

This chain joins TRBV5-6 and TRBJ1-2; no definite D call. Germline V gene sequence: CDR1 SGHDT, CDR2 YYEEEE. CDR3 length equals 13 residues. V lost 4 bases and J lost 8, with 15 bases in between. This chain's CDR3 is CASSAGLQEGYTF. DNA for the CDR3: TGTGCCAGCAGCGCGGGCCTCCAAGAAGGCTACACCTTC.

This chain uses TRBV5-1 with TRBJ2-3; either TRBD1 or TRBD2 may supply D (6 bases each). V lost 2 bases, J lost 2 bases, and 12 bases lay in between. The V gene's germline CDR1 is SGHRS and CDR2 YFSETQ. The CDR3 is 15 residues long. The CDR3 coding sequence is TGCGCCAGCAGCTTACAGGGACTTCCCACAGATACGCAGTATTTT. Translating gives CASSLQGLPTDTQYF.

The chain carries TRBV9 and TRBJ2-7, with D perhaps matching TRBD1 (6 bases). CDR1 and CDR2 from the germline V gene are SGDLS and YYNGEE. The CDR3 is 14 residues long. Trimming took off 4 bases at V and 3 bases at J, with 14 bases between the two ends. The CDR3 DNA is TGTGCCAGCAGCCGGGACACCCGCTTCTACGAGCAGTACTTC. Protein sequence: CASSRDTRFYEQYF.

The chain links TRBV5-6 to TRBJ2-7, with D unresolved. There are 14 residues in the CDR3. Germline V gives CDR1 SGHDT, CDR2 YYEEEE. V was trimmed by 4 bases and J by 1 base, leaving 12 bases between them. The chain's CDR3 is CASSGGRGSYEQYF. CDR3 coding DNA: TGTGCCAGCAGCGGCGGCCGCGGATCCTACGAGCAGTACTTC.

The rearrangement links TRBV25-1 to TRBJ2-7; unclear D gene. Deletions cut 6 bases from V and 0 bases from J, with 12 bases between. Germline V gene lookup returns CDR1 MGHDK and CDR2 SYGVNS. The CDR3 extends over 14 amino acids. The CDR3 nucleotides read TGTGCCAGCAGCCCAGTGCCTTTCTCCTACGAGCAGTACTTC. Translation: CASSPVPFSYEQYF.

This chain uses TRBV9 with TRBJ1-2; 8 positions match TRBD1. The junction had 6 bases not matched to a gene; V was cut back by 0 bases and J by 5 bases. The CDR3 consists of 15 residues. Germline lookup yields CDR1 SGDLS and CDR2 YYNGEE. The CDR3 spells CASSVEPDRVYGYTF. The CDR3 DNA reads TGTGCCAGCAGCGTAGAACCGGACAGGGTGTATGGCTACACCTTC.